A selection of T cell receptor beta chains follows, all from one sample in a study of cytomegalovirus exposure and HLA in healthy donors. Sequencing was performed with immunoSEQ multiplex PCR; in TCRdb, only in-frame clones are kept and a portion is missing. The data contain roughly 150,000 clones, about 85% of them singletons. The sequencing sample was made of PBMCs. The source of these receptors is a man in his thirties or forties in good health and CMV-seropositive. Each CDR3 is given with its conserved first and last residue. Each record gives: clone size, D gene, V gene, J gene, CDR3 DNA, CDR3 protein. The D gene is left open where the match is weak. Expanded clones get a size class; other rows say once, few or many, or leave the size out.

>.|.|TRBV6-1|TRBJ1-3
TGTGCCAGCAGTGAGAACCCCGGGGACTCTCGTTCCACCATATATTTT
CASSENPGDSRSTIYF
>.|TRBD1|TRBV5-1|TRBJ1-2
TGCGCCAGCAAGAGGACATCCCCTGGACAGGGCGAGGGCTACACCTTC
CASKRTSPGQGEGYTF
>.|.|TRBV4-3|TRBJ2-3
TGCGCCAGCAGCCACCTTAGCGACAATACGCAGTATTTT
CASSHLSDNTQYF
>.|TRBD1|TRBV11-2|TRBJ2-7
TGTGCCAGCAGCAATACAGGGGACAACGAGCAGTACTTC
CASSNTGDNEQYF
>.|.|TRBV9|TRBJ2-1
TGTGCCAGCAGCGTTGGCTTAAACCCCAATGAGCAGTTCTTC
CASSVGLNPNEQFF
>.|.|TRBV7-6|TRBJ2-7
TGTGCCGTCAACTCCTACGGTCGCGAGCAGTACTTC
CAVNSYGREQYF
>few|.|TRBV7-9|TRBJ1-2
TGTGCCAGCAGCTTCGCCGGGGGGACGTATGGCTACACCTTC
CASSFAGGTYGYTF
>.|TRBD1|TRBV27|TRBJ2-1
TGTGCCAGCAGTTTTCCAGGGGGACCCTACAATGAGCAGTTCTTC
CASSFPGGPYNEQFF
>.|.|TRBV7-6|TRBJ2-3
TGTGCCAGCAGCTTAGGTGCGGGACTCAGCACAGATACGCAGTATTTT
CASSLGAGLSTDTQYF
>.|.|TRBV5-6|TRBJ2-7
TGTGCCAGCAGCTCGGGACATTCCTACGAGCAGTACTTC
CASSSGHSYEQYF
>.|TRBD2|TRBV18|TRBJ2-1
TGTGCCAGCTCACCAGAAATAGCGGGGGGGCTCAATGAGCAGTTCTTC
CASSPEIAGGLNEQFF
>few|TRBD1|TRBV2|TRBJ2-7
TGTGCCAGCAGGGGGGACAGTTACGAGCAGTACTTC
CASRGDSYEQYF
>.|TRBD1|TRBV6-5|TRBJ1-2
TGTGCCAGCAGTTACGGAACAGGGGGAGGGGATGGCTACACCTTC
CASSYGTGGGDGYTF
>.|.|TRBV19|TRBJ2-5
TGTGCCAGTAGTTATGAGGGAGAGACCCAGTACTTC
CASSYEGETQYF
>.|.|TRBV27|TRBJ1-2
TGTGCCAGCAGTTGGACTAACAGAGGGAACTATGGCTACACCTTC
CASSWTNRGNYGYTF
>.|.|TRBV29-1|TRBJ1-1
TGCAGCGCCGTAGGGGGGGTTGACACTGAAGCTTTCTTT
CSAVGGVDTEAFF
>.|.|TRBV5-1|TRBJ2-3
TGCGCCAGCAACCGAGTACCCGCGCCCTCGGGAGATACGCAGTATTTT
CASNRVPAPSGDTQYF
>.|.|TRBV27|TRBJ1-5
TGTGCCAGCAGGTCAAGCTTGGGAGGGCAGCCCCAGCATTTT
CASRSSLGGQPQHF
>.|TRBD2|TRBV7-9|TRBJ2-7
TGTGCCAGCAGCCACCGGGGGGTAAACTACGAGCAGTACTTC
CASSHRGVNYEQYF
>.|.|TRBV6-5|TRBJ1-1
TGTGCCAGCAGTTACGGGCGGGGAGGGACTGAAGCTTTCTTT
CASSYGRGGTEAFF
>.|.|TRBV11-2|TRBJ2-2
TGTGCCAGCAGCCCCGCACAGGGTTTGTTCGCCGGGGAGCTGTTTTTT
CASSPAQGLFAGELFF
>.|.|TRBV19|TRBJ1-6
TGTGCCAGTAGTCCTTCAGGACTGCAGAAGGGCCTCCACTTT
CASSPSGLQKGLHF
>.|TRBD2|TRBV10-3|TRBJ2-5
TGTGCCATCAGTGGGGCCGGGACTAGCGCCTATCAAGAGACCCAGTACTTC
CAISGAGTSAYQETQYF
>.|TRBD2|TRBV7-2|TRBJ2-7
TGTGCCAGCAGCTTAGAGGTAGCGGGGGGCCGGGAGCAGTACTTC
CASSLEVAGGREQYF
>.|TRBD1|TRBV7-9|TRBJ2-7
TGTGCCAGCAGCTCTAGACAGGGAACCTACGAGCAGTACTTC
CASSSRQGTYEQYF
>.|.|TRBV5-6|TRBJ2-7
TGTGCCAGCAGTGCAGGGGCCCTTTCCTCCTACGAGCAGTACTTC
CASSAGALSSYEQYF
>.|.|TRBV11-3|TRBJ2-7
TGTGCCAGCAGCTTAGTACCCGACAGCTACGAGCAGTACTTC
CASSLVPDSYEQYF
>once|TRBD2|TRBV25-1|TRBJ2-3
TGTGCCAGCAGCTCCGGGACTACTACAGATACGCAGTATTTT
CASSSGTTTDTQYF
>.|.|TRBV11-2|TRBJ2-3
TGTGCCAGCAGCTTCGGGGGAGGTACAGATACGCAGTATTTT
CASSFGGGTDTQYF
>.|TRBD1|TRBV5-4|TRBJ1-4
TGTGCCAGCAGGGGACAGGGGGCAGGAGAAAAACTGTTTTTT
CASRGQGAGEKLFF
>.|TRBD1|TRBV7-9|TRBJ1-4
TGTGCCAGCAGCTTTGACAGGGTGGCTGAAAAACTGTTTTTT
CASSFDRVAEKLFF
>.|.|TRBV19|TRBJ1-6
TGTGCCAGTAGTAGGGTTGGGGCTTCACCCCTCCACTTT
CASSRVGASPLHF
>.|.|TRBV5-6|TRBJ2-1
TGTGCCAGCAGCTTGGGAGGGAATGAGCAGTTCTTC
CASSLGGNEQFF
>.|TRBD1|TRBV19|TRBJ2-7
TGTGCCAGTAGTGAAGACAGGGTGGTGCAGTACTTC
CASSEDRVVQYF
>.|.|TRBV19|TRBJ2-7
TGTGCCAGTAGTATATCCCCCGACAGGATCCTCCCCTACGAGCAGTACTTC
CASSISPDRILPYEQYF
>.|TRBD1|TRBV28|TRBJ1-2
TGTGCCAGCGGCGACAGGGGTTATGGCTACACCTTC
CASGDRGYGYTF
>.|TRBD1|TRBV15|TRBJ2-1
TGTGCCACCAGCAGAGATATGGGACAGAAGAATGAGCAGTTCTTC
CATSRDMGQKNEQFF
>.|TRBD1|TRBV23-1|TRBJ2-3
TGCGCCAGCAGACTCTCCGGGACAGCCCTTATATCCCGCACAGATACGCAGTATTTT
CASRLSGTALISRTDTQYF
>.|TRBD1|TRBV4-1|TRBJ1-5
TGCGCCAGCAGCCAAGATCAAGGGGGCGGTTTCGACAATCAGCCCCAGCATTTT
CASSQDQGGGFDNQPQHF
>.|TRBD2|TRBV2|TRBJ2-5
TGTGCCAGCGAAACTAGCGGGCACCAAGAGACCCAGTACTTC
CASETSGHQETQYF
>.|.|TRBV4-2|TRBJ2-1
TGTGCCAGCAGCCAATTCTTCGGGACTGGCTACAATGAGCAGTTCTTC
CASSQFFGTGYNEQFF
>.|.|TRBV6-5|TRBJ1-1
TGTGCCAGCAGTTACTATCGGGGTGCGGTGAACACTGAAGCTTTCTTT
CASSYYRGAVNTEAFF
>once|TRBD1|TRBV18|TRBJ1-4
TGTGCCAGCTCACCACAGGGGGCGGGCGTGGAAAAACTGTTTTTT
CASSPQGAGVEKLFF